The rows below give T cell receptor beta chains drawn from one sample of a study of preoperative IRX-2 immunotherapy in early breast cancer. Assay used: immunoSEQ multiplex PCR; TCRdb lists only in-frame clones, some missing. Altogether around 30,000 clones are present, roughly four fifths being singletons, with the ten largest covering just under 2.5%. Source: lymph node tissue, taken from a patient treated with IRX-2 immunotherapy. The receptors derive from a human donor with breast cancer. The CDR3 runs from the conserved cysteine through the conserved F or W. Fields, in order: clone size, V gene, J gene, D gene, CDR3 DNA, CDR3 protein. D genes are given only for firm matches. Clone size is stated in some rows and not others, as once, few, many or a class when expanded.

-	TRBV4-1	TRBJ1-5	-	TGCGCCAGCAGCCACCTGAGGGTCCCAGATAGCAATCAGCCCCAGCATTTT	CASSHLRVPDSNQPQHF
-	TRBV6-8	TRBJ2-7	TRBD1	TGTGCCAGCAGTTACTCCACCGGACAGGAAGCCTACGAGCAGTACTTC	CASSYSTGQEAYEQYF
-	TRBV6-8	TRBJ1-1	-	TGTGCCACAACAGAGGGAGTCGACGGCGGCGCTGAAGCTTTCTTT	CATTEGVDGGAEAFF
-	TRBV18	TRBJ1-2	TRBD1	TGTGCCAGCTCACCACCGGACAGGGCAGCCTATGGCTACACCTTC	CASSPPDRAAYGYTF
-	TRBV5-1	TRBJ2-7	-	TGCGCCAGCAGCCCGGCCCAGGGGACCTACGAGCAGTACTTC	CASSPAQGTYEQYF
-	TRBV19	TRBJ1-1	-	TGTGCCAGTAGTAGCAGGTCGGTTCGGGTAGGGACTGAAGCTTTCTTT	CASSSRSVRVGTEAFF
-	TRBV30	TRBJ2-3	-	TGTGCCTGGAGCCCGGGTGGAAATACGCAGTATTTT	CAWSPGGNTQYF
-	TRBV30	TRBJ2-3	-	TGTGCCTGGAAAACCGGGATACGGCCACCGGTCACAGATACGCAGTATTTT	CAWKTGIRPPVTDTQYF
few	TRBV30	TRBJ1-5	-	TGTGCCTGGGAAGTTGGGGAGGGACAGCCCCAGCATTTT	CAWEVGEGQPQHF
once	TRBV6-8	TRBJ2-2	-	TGTGCCAGCAGTTACGGGACGAGGGTCGGGGAGCTGTTTTTT	CASSYGTRVGELFF
-	TRBV18	TRBJ2-1	TRBD2	TGTGCCAGCTCACCAGCGGCTAGCGGGGGGAATGAGCAGTTCTTC	CASSPAASGGNEQFF
-	TRBV14	TRBJ2-1	-	TGTGCCAGCAGCCAATCTCATGAGCAGTTCTTC	CASSQSHEQFF
medium-sized	TRBV18	TRBJ1-5	-	TGTGCCAGCTCACCACTAGGGAGCAATCAGCCCCAGCATTTT	CASSPLGSNQPQHF
-	TRBV19	TRBJ2-1	TRBD2	TGTGCCAGCACTACTAGCGGGAGCTCCTACAATGAGCAGTTCTTC	CASTTSGSSYNEQFF
-	TRBV28	TRBJ2-3	-	TGTGCCAGCAGTTTCGTGGCGGGCACAGATACGCAGTATTTT	CASSFVAGTDTQYF
-	TRBV9	TRBJ2-2	-	TGTGCCAGCAGCGTAACCGGGACCCGGGGCACCGGGGAGCTGTTTTTT	CASSVTGTRGTGELFF
once	TRBV30	TRBJ2-1	-	TGTGCCTGGAGCAGTCACGGGGTCTACAATGAGCAGTTCTTC	CAWSSHGVYNEQFF
-	TRBV30	TRBJ2-7	TRBD2	TGTGCCTGGACCCTGGGGAGGGTGGTCAACGAGCAGTACTTC	CAWTLGRVVNEQYF
-	TRBV14	TRBJ2-7	TRBD1	TGTGCCAGCAGCCAAGGAGGGACAGGGCCATACGAGCAGTACTTC	CASSQGGTGPYEQYF
once	TRBV10-2	TRBJ2-3	-	TGCGCCAGCAGTGAGAGGCGAGGGGGAGAAGATACGCAGTATTTT	CASSERRGGEDTQYF
once	TRBV1	TRBJ2-6	-	TGCACCATTGACAGACGTCTGTCCAGGGCCAACGTCCTGACTTTC	CTIDRRLSRANVLTF
-	TRBV19	TRBJ2-7	-	TGTGCCAGTAGTATAGCTACAGGGTGGGAGCAGTACTTC	CASSIATGWEQYF
-	TRBV6-8	TRBJ1-6	-	TGTGCCAGCATCGACCGGGCAGGTTCCCTCCACTTT	CASIDRAGSLHF